This T cell receptor beta chain is drawn from a study of low-dose radiotherapy and immunotherapy resistance in tumors. Study-level background: Per fraction, Cohort 2 was given 1 Gy every two weeks, accumulating a total of 13 Gy over 26 weeks.

TRAV- and TRBV-specific primers were used for first-strand cDNA, which covered alpha and beta chains. A constant-region primer paired with the V-primer adapter amplified TCRs over about 20 PCR cycles. TCRdb re-called the reads with MiXCR, one entry per CDR3 protein. The sample consists of around 13,000 distinct CDR3 sequences, roughly 66% of them appearing once. This CDR3 is 15 amino acids long. The germline V gene encodes CDR1 SNHLY and CDR2 FYNNEI. V lost 7 bases, J lost 7 bases, and 14 bases stayed unmatched. V usage is TRBV2 and J usage is TRBJ1-2; TRBD1 matches at 8 bases. The clonotype originates from a human donor with advanced metastatic prostate, ovarian, gallbladder or colorectal cancer (not recorded which). This table probably holds off-target reads from a library built for another chain. Written as DNA, the CDR3 is TGTGCCAGCAACGACCTACAGGGGGTGGGACGTGGCTACACCTTC. Protein sequence: CASNDLQGVGRGYTF.